This TCR beta chain was obtained from a study of molecular identifiers for immune sequencing clone quantification. Study observations and caveats: Spiked-in Jurkat TCR RNA corresponding to one cell was reported as detectable against roughly 1 million naive cells. Highly expanded clone sizes could be underestimated through barcode sharing by identical TCR molecules.

CDR1 and CDR2 (germline): SGHRS, YFSETQ. The CDR3 length is 17 residues. Trimming at V came to 2 bases and at J to 2 bases, leaving 9 bases not matched to a gene. TCRdb redid the calling of the PCR reads with MiXCR, one entry per CDR3 protein. Among more than 250,000 distinct CDR3 sequences listed, roughly 23% were seen once. A CD8+CD4-CCR7+CD45RA+ phenotype served as the sorting definition for naive CD8 T cells. This clonotype was seen ten or more times. What it binds is not known. This rearrangement joins TRBV5-1 to TRBJ2-7, with 11 bases identical to TRBD2. This TCR was sampled from a human donor in good health. Some libraries in this study had Jurkat cell RNA spiked in. The sequenced sample consisted of naive CD8+ T cells from blood, with Jurkat cell RNA spiked in. The subset denotes: FACS-sorted CD8+CD4-CCR7+CD45RA+ naive T cells. CDR3 region: CASSLTSGGGNAYEQYF. In DNA, the CDR3 is TGCGCCAGCAGCTTAACTAGCGGGGGTGGTAACGCCTACGAGCAGTACTTC.